This T cell receptor (beta chain) comes out of a study of a mutant IDH1 vaccine in newly diagnosed glioma. Study details: Patients received vaccination from 4-6 weeks after radiotherapy alone, or with temozolomide cycles. Broader study findings: Among patients, approximately 93% showed immune responses induced by the vaccine.

Profiling relied on immunoSEQ multiplex PCR, and the TCRdb table lists in-frame clones only, not all of them. The sample comprises around 29,000 clones, more than 70% of which are singletons, and around 8% rests with the top ten. Sample time point: week 23, last vaccination. Vaccine doses each comprised 300 ug of mutant IDH1 20-mer peptide, with topical imiquimod. The CDR3 has 15 amino acids. CDR1 and CDR2 (germline): SGHVS, FNYEAQ. V was clipped by 0 bases and J by 2 bases, with 7 bases between them. Details on this clone: The antigen is undetermined.

This chain links TRBV7-6 with TRBJ1-4; D possibly corresponds to TRBD1 (5 bases). Specimen: PBMCs, collected from a glioma patient whose treatment included an IDH1 peptide vaccine. This receptor was taken from a woman younger than 30 with glioma. The CDR3 coding sequence is TGTGCCAGCAGCTTAGCGGCAGGGACTAATGAAAAACTGTTTTTT. Amino acids: CASSLAAGTNEKLFF.